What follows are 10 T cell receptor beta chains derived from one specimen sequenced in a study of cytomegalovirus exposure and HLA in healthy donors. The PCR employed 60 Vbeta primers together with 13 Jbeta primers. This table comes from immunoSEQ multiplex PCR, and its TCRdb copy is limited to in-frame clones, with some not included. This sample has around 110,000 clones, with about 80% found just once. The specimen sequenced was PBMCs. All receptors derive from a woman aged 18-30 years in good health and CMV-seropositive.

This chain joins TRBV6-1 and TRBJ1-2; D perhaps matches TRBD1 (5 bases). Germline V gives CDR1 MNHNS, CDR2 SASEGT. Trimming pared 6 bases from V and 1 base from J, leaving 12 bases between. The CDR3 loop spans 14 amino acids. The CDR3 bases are TGTGCCAGCAGCTCAGGGCCTGGTAACTATGGCTACACCTTC. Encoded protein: CASSSGPGNYGYTF.

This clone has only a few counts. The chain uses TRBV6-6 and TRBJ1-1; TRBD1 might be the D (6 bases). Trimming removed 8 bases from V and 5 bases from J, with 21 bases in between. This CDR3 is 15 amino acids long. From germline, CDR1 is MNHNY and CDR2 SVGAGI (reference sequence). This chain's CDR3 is CASRRGEGRETEAFF. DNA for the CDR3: TGTGCCAGCCGCAGGGGAGAGGGGAGGGAAACTGAAGCTTTCTTT.

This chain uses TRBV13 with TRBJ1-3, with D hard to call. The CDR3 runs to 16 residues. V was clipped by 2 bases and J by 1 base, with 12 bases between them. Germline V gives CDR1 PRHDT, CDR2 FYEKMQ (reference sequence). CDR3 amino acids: CASSLCERESGNTIYF. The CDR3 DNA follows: TGTGCCAGCAGCTTATGTGAACGGGAATCTGGAAACACCATATATTTT.

The CDR3 region is CATRNRGNYGYTF. The CDR3 coding sequence is TGTGCCACCCGAAATCGGGGGAACTATGGCTACACCTTC. This sequence joins TRBV6-1 and TRBJ1-2; D might be TRBD1 (5 bases). CDR1 and CDR2 from the germline V gene are MNHNS and SASEGT. The V and J ends lost 10 bases and 2 bases respectively, with 14 bases between them. The CDR3 length is 13 residues.

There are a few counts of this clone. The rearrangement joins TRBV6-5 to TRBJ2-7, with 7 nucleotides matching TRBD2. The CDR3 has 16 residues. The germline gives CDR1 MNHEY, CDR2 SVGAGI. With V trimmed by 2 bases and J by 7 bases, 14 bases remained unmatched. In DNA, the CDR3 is TGTGCCAGCAGTTACGGGTTGGGTCAGCGGGAAGAAGAGCAGTACTTC. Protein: CASSYGLGQREEEQYF.

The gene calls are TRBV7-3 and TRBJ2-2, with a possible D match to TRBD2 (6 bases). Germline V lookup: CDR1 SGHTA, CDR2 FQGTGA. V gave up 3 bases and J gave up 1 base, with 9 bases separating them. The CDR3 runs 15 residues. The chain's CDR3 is CASSFEGGNTGELFF. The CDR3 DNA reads TGTGCCAGCAGCTTCGAGGGAGGGAACACCGGGGAGCTGTTTTTT.

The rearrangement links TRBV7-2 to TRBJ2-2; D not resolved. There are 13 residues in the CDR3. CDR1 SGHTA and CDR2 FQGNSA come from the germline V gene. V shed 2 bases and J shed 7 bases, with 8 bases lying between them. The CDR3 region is CASSLTRGGELFF. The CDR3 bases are TGTGCCAGCAGCTTAACACGAGGCGGGGAGCTGTTTTTT. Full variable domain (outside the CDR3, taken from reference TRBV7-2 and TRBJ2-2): GAGVSQSPSNKVTEKGKDVELRCDPISGHTALYWYRQSLGQGLEFLIYFQGNSAPDKSGLPSDRFSAERTGGSVSTLTIQRTQQEDSAVYLCASSLTRGGELFFGEGSRLTVL.

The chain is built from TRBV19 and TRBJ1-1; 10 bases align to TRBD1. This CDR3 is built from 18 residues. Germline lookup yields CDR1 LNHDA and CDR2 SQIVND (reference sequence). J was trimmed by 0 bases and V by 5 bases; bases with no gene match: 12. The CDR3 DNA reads TGTGCCAGTAGTGTAAACACCGGGACAGGGGCCTTGAACACTGAAGCTTTCTTT. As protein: CASSVNTGTGALNTEAFF.

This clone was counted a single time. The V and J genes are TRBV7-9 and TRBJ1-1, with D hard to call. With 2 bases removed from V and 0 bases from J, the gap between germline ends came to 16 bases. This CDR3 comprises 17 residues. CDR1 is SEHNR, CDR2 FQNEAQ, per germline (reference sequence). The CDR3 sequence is CASSLRLRPPMNTEAFF. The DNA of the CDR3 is TGTGCCAGCAGCTTACGGCTGCGGCCACCAATGAACACTGAAGCTTTCTTT.

CDR3 loop: CASSERLNTEAFF. The CDR3 DNA is TGTGCCAGCAGTGAGAGATTGAACACTGAAGCTTTCTTT. The V and J genes are TRBV2 and TRBJ1-1; unclear D gene. Trimming cost V 3 bases and J 0 bases, with 5 bases left between them. CDR3 length equals 13 residues. Germline CDR1 reads SNHLY; CDR2 reads FYNNEI.